A single sample gave rise to the 9 T cell receptor beta chains below, sequenced in a study of T cells in Graves' hyperthyroidism and ophthalmopathy. Amplification of TCR beta CDR3 regions used RNA as the template. The study used the HTBI primer set for a first-round RT-PCR of the TCR CDR3. MiXCR, applied by TCRdb to the multiplex PCR reads, yields one record per CDR3 protein. The sample carries a few hundred thousand distinct CDR3 sequences, around 14% recorded once. Sequenced material: blood. These receptor sequences come from a woman in her twenties or thirties with Graves' hyperthyroidism.

This clonotype occurred many times. The chain links TRBV11-2 to TRBJ2-4; 11 positions agree with TRBD2. J lost 3 bases, V lost 2 bases, and 12 bases had no gene match. This CDR3 contains 19 residues. The germline CDR1 and CDR2 sequences are SGHAT and FQNNGV. CDR3 coding DNA: TGTGCCAGCAGCTTAAATCCCCCGGGACTAGCGGACCTCAAAAACATTCAGTACTTC. It is translated as CASSLNPPGLADLKNIQYF.

Many counts were recorded for this clonotype. J is TRBJ1-3 and V is TRBV28, with D possibly being TRBD1 (6 bases). Germline V gene lookup returns CDR1 MDHEN and CDR2 SYDVKM. This CDR3 contains 15 residues. V was trimmed by 6 bases and J by 0 bases, leaving 12 bases between them. This CDR3 is CASRGGTSSGNTIYF. The CDR3 bases are TGTGCCAGCAGGGGAGGGACAAGCTCTGGAAACACCATATATTTT.

This clonotype was detected ten times or more. The chain recombines TRBV18 with TRBJ2-1, with TRBD1 as a possible D gene (6 bases). This CDR3 is 15 amino acids long. Trimming pared 7 bases from V and 0 bases from J, leaving 13 bases between. Germline V gene data show CDR1 as KGHSH and CDR2 as LQKENI. This CDR3 reads CASCRGPSSYNEQFF. The CDR3 nucleotides read TGTGCCAGCTGCAGGGGCCCCAGCTCCTACAATGAGCAGTTCTTC.

This clonotype was seen at least ten times. This chain links TRBV20-1 with TRBJ2-3; TRBD2 agrees at 7 bases. The CDR3 is 14 residues long. Trimming removed 3 bases from V and 0 bases from J; junction bases left unmatched: 3. Germline V CDR1 and CDR2: DFQATT, SNEGSKA (reference sequence). The CDR3 bases are TGCAGTGCTAGTGGTAGCGGGAGCACAGATACGCAGTATTTT. Translating it yields CSASGSGSTDTQYF.

This clonotype appeared a few times. This chain uses TRBV9 with TRBJ2-7; 7 bases match TRBD2. The V segment lost 4 bases and the J segment 6 bases; nucleotides outside the gene matches: 19. Germline V gives CDR1 SGDLS, CDR2 YYNGEE. This CDR3 is 17 amino acids long. The CDR3 loop reads CASSPGRAGVLSGEQYF. CDR3 nucleotides: TGTGCCAGCAGCCCAGGTAGGGCGGGAGTTTTATCGGGCGAGCAGTACTTC.

On this clonotype itself: This sequence may be a read error, since a much larger clone differs from it by one base. The chain combines TRBV30 with TRBJ1-2; TRBD1 might be the D (5 bases). The CDR3 sequence is 15 residues long. Looked up from germline, CDR1 is GTSNPN and CDR2 is SVGIG (reference sequence). V was cut by 4 bases and J by 2 bases, with 17 bases left in between. In DNA, the CDR3 is TGTGCCTGGACATTCTTATTAGGGGAAAACTATGGCTACACCTTC. Protein sequence: CAWTFLLGENYGYTF.

The rearrangement joins TRBV30 to TRBJ2-2; 8 bases align to TRBD2. Germline V gene sequence: CDR1 GTSNPN, CDR2 SVGIG (reference sequence). The CDR3 is 16 residues long. V shed 5 bases, J shed 6 bases, and the junction held 14 bases outside the gene matches. CDR3 loop: CAWEPGGREDSGELFF. CDR3 coding DNA: TGTGCCTGGGAGCCGGGCGGGCGGGAGGACTCCGGGGAGCTGTTTTTT.

Many counts were recorded for this clonotype. The gene calls are TRBV3-1 and TRBJ2-1; the match to TRBD2 covers 11 bases. Germline assignment: CDR1 LGHDT and CDR2 YNNKEL (reference sequence). Trimming took 3 bases from V and 6 from J; bases not matched to a gene: 4. This CDR3 has 15 residues. The CDR3 DNA is TGTGCCAGCAGCCAGGTAGCGGGAGGGGTCAATGAGCAGTTCTTC. It yields the protein CASSQVAGGVNEQFF.

The chain is built from TRBV20-1 and TRBJ1-4; no firm D call. V lost 5 bases and J 6 bases, leaving 16 bases between the germline ends. The germline V gene encodes CDR1 DFQATT and CDR2 SNEGSKA (reference sequence). The CDR3 covers 14 residues. CDR3 DNA: TGCAGTGCTGGGCCCTTGTGGGTTGATGAAAAACTGTTTTTT. Translation: CSAGPLWVDEKLFF.